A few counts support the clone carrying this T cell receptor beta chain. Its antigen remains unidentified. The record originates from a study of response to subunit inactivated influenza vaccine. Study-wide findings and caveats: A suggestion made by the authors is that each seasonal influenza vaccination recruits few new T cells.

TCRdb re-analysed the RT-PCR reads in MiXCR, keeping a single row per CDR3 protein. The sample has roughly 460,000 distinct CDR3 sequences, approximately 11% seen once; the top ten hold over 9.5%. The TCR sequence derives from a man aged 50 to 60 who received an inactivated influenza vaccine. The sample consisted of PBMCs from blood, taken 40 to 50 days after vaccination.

The CDR3 sequence is CASSPQGQGANGYTF. The DNA for the CDR3 is TGTGCCAGCAGCCCTCAGGGACAGGGGGCGAATGGCTACACCTTC. This chain connects TRBV7-9 to TRBJ1-2; 12 nucleotides align to TRBD1. CDR3 length equals 15 residues. Germline CDR1 SEHNR, CDR2 FQNEAQ (reference sequence). Losses at the gene ends were 5 bases for V and 6 bases for J; bases not matched to a gene: 7.